The source of this T cell receptor beta chain is a study of vaccination and CD4 T cells after COVID-19. Turning to the study itself: For control cultures, the treatment was a CEFX pool, an HIV-1 Nef pool, or no peptide.

Regarding this clonotype: Its cognate antigen is unknown.

CDR1 MNHEY and CDR2 SVGAGI come from the germline V gene. The CDR3 is 15 amino acids. The V and J ends lost 3 bases and 0 bases respectively, with 11 bases between them. Regarding treatment: roughly ten-day PBMC culture with coronavirus spike peptide pools or control peptides (ViraFEST assay). The Oncomine TCR Beta short-read assay was applied to DNA of cultured CD4+ T cells. One entry per CDR3 protein results from TCRdb running MiXCR on the PCR reads. The table records almost 20,000 distinct CDR3 sequences, 46% of them present only once. The chain links TRBV6-5 to TRBJ2-5; possibly TRBD1 for D (6 bases). Here the sequenced sample was CD4+ T cells from blood, cultured in vitro, taken after SARS-CoV-2 vaccination. The TCR sequence derives from a human donor who had recovered from COVID-19. CDR3 sequence reads: CASSYSGAYQETQYF. CDR3 bases: TGTGCCAGCAGTTATTCAGGGGCCTACCAAGAGACCCAGTACTTC.